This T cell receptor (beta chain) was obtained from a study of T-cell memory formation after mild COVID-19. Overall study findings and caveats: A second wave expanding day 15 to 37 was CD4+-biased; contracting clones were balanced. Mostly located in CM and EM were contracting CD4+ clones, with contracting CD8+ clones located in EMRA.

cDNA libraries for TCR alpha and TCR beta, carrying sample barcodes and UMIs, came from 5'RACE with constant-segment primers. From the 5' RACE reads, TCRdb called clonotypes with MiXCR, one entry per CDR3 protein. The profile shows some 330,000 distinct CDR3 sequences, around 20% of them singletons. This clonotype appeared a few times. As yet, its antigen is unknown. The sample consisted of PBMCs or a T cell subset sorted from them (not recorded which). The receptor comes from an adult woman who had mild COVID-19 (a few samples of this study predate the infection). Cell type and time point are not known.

In DNA, the CDR3 is TGTGCCTGGTCTACGGAGGGCCAGGGTAATTCACCCCTCCACTTT. This codes for CAWSTEGQGNSPLHF. The chain is built from TRBV30 and TRBJ1-6, with a weak D call TRBD1 (5 bases). V was cut by 5 bases and J by 6 bases, with 17 bases left in between. This CDR3 region has 15 residues. CDR1 and CDR2 (germline): GTSNPN, SVGIG (reference sequence).